The 3 T cell receptor beta chains presented below share a single source sample, sequenced in a study of blood T cell repertoires in COVID-19. TCRdb's table, derived via immunoSEQ multiplex PCR, lists solely in-frame clones and lacks some. There are some 290,000 clones in the sample; approximately 87% occur only once, and approximately 2.9% lies in the top ten. The source material was peripheral blood. The receptors come from a woman aged 25 to 39 with COVID-19, enrolled during active disease.

The genes are TRBV27 and TRBJ1-3; D gene unclear. Germline CDR1 reads MNHEY; CDR2 reads SMNVEV (reference sequence). This CDR3 is 13 amino acids long. V lost 3 bases, J lost 5 bases, and 8 bases lay in between. The DNA of the CDR3 is TGTGCCAGCAGTTTGGACGGGAGAAACACCATATATTTT. Translation gives CASSLDGRNTIYF.

This sequence joins TRBV30 and TRBJ1-3; D ambiguous. The V and J ends lost 5 bases and 2 bases respectively, with 13 bases between them. Germline lookup yields CDR1 GTSNPN and CDR2 SVGIG (reference sequence). The CDR3 has 14 amino acids. The CDR3, as DNA: TGTGCCTGGGACCTAGGTGTCCCTGGAAACACCATATATTTT. It translates to CAWDLGVPGNTIYF.

This clone was seen once. The chain combines TRBV6-6 with TRBJ2-3; no definite D call. The V end was cut by 9 bases, the J end by 5 bases, with 12 bases between. Germline V gene data show CDR1 as MNHNY and CDR2 as SVGAGI (reference sequence). The CDR3 loop spans 12 amino acids. CDR3 loop: CASRGELDTQYF. As DNA, the CDR3 is TGTGCCAGTCGCGGAGAACTAGATACGCAGTATTTT.